A single sample is the source of the 28 T cell receptor beta chains below, sequenced in a study of CD8+ T cells in alopecia areata. Extracted RNA was reverse transcribed into cDNA, the sequencing template. The protocol was immunoSEQ multiplex PCR, while the TCRdb copy is restricted to in-frame clones and leaves out a portion. This sample has 110,000 or so clones; less than 45% occur once, and the top ten carry approximately 3.1%. Sequencing used CD4+ T cells sorted from blood. The receptors derive from a human donor with alopecia areata.

This rearrangement joins TRBV4-1 to TRBJ2-7; no clear D gene. This CDR3 spans 16 amino acids. With 3 bases removed from V and 0 bases from J, the gap between germline ends came to 15 bases. Germline CDR1 and CDR2: MGHRA and YSYEKL. CDR3 amino acids: CASSQPLWSSSYEQYF. CDR3 in DNA: TGCGCCAGCAGCCAGCCACTATGGAGTAGCTCCTACGAGCAGTACTTC.

The chain employs TRBV19 and TRBJ2-1, with D perhaps TRBD1 or TRBD2 (5 bases each). CDR3 length equals 15 residues. V was clipped by 7 bases and J by 2 bases, with 15 bases between them. Germline V gene data show CDR1 as LNHDA and CDR2 as SQIVND (reference sequence). The CDR3 sequence: CASTPGAVTYNEQFF. CDR3 sequence (DNA): TGTGCCAGTACCCCCGGGGCGGTTACCTACAATGAGCAGTTCTTC. The entire variable domain, with the rest obtained from reference TRBV19 and TRBJ2-1, is as follows: DGGITQSPKYLFRKEGQNVTLSCEQNLNHDAMYWYRQDPGQGLRLIYYSQIVNDFQKGDIAEGYSVSREKKESFPLTVTSAQKNPTAFYLCASTPGAVTYNEQFFGPGTRLTVL.

The chain has TRBV5-1 and TRBJ2-1; 10 bases are a match to TRBD2. Looked up from germline, CDR1 is SGHRS and CDR2 is YFSETQ. The V segment lost 4 bases and the J segment 7 bases; nucleotides outside the gene matches: 11. The CDR3 covers 16 residues. Here the CDR3 DNA reads TGCGCCAGCAGCCCCGACAGCGGGGGGGCGGGAAATGAGCAGTTCTTC. Amino acids: CASSPDSGGAGNEQFF.

This clone was recorded a few times. V gene TRBV7-9 combines with J gene TRBJ1-5, with D unresolved. CDR3 length: 15 residues. Germline loops: CDR1 SEHNR, CDR2 FQNEAQ (reference sequence). V lost 4 bases and J lost 7, with 17 bases in between. The CDR3 reads CASSSVRGPRQPQHF. The CDR3 nucleotides are TGTGCCAGCAGCTCCGTCCGCGGTCCGAGACAGCCCCAGCATTTT.

The chain joins TRBV5-6 to TRBJ2-1, with 8 bases matching TRBD2. Trimming took 7 bases from V and 0 from J; bases not matched to a gene: 6. CDR3 length: 15 amino acids. Germline values: CDR1 SGHDT, CDR2 YYEEEE. As DNA, the CDR3 is TGTGCCAGCGGTAGCGGGATGAGCTCCTACAATGAGCAGTTCTTC. It is translated as CASGSGMSSYNEQFF.

The chain carries TRBV7-2 and TRBJ2-5; 8 bases are a match to TRBD2. Germline V gene data show CDR1 as SGHTA and CDR2 as FQGNSA. V shed 4 bases, J shed 5 bases, and the junction held 6 bases outside the gene matches. This CDR3 is built from 14 residues. CDR3 in amino acids: CASSYTGGAETQYF. The DNA for the CDR3 is TGTGCCAGCAGCTACACCGGGGGGGCGGAGACCCAGTACTTC.

The chain couples TRBV29-1 to TRBJ2-1; D might be TRBD2 (6 bases). The V gene's germline CDR1 is SQVTM and CDR2 ANQGSEA. Between the trimmed V and J ends, which lost 6 bases and 4 bases, there was a span of 16 bases. This CDR3 is 14 amino acids long. The CDR3, as DNA: TGCAGCGTCGTTCTTAGCGGTCATTACAATGAGCAGTTCTTC. It is translated as CSVVLSGHYNEQFF.

The table lists this clone with a few counts. The chain couples TRBV7-9 to TRBJ2-1, with D hard to call. CDR1 is SEHNR and CDR2 is FQNEAQ in the germline V gene (reference sequence). Trimming removed 1 base at V and 7 bases at J, with 8 bases between. The CDR3 sequence is 13 residues long. The CDR3 reads CASSLVLGNEQFF. The CDR3 region has the DNA TGTGCCAGCAGCTTAGTTCTGGGGAATGAGCAGTTCTTC.

This sequence joins TRBV5-1 and TRBJ2-7; the D gene is possibly TRBD1 (6 bases). V was pared by 0 bases and J by 5 bases, with 9 bases between. The length of the CDR3 is 13 residues. From germline, CDR1 is SGHRS and CDR2 YFSETQ. CDR3 in amino acids: CASSLDRADEQYF. CDR3 DNA sequence: TGCGCCAGCAGCTTGGACAGGGCGGACGAGCAGTACTTC.

This clone was counted at least ten times. The chain uses TRBV5-1 and TRBJ2-3, with a tentative D call TRBD1 (6 bases). Germline V gene data show CDR1 as SGHRS and CDR2 as YFSETQ. The CDR3 length is 16 residues. V was shortened by 4 bases and J by 1 base, with 16 bases between the two germline ends. Here the CDR3 reads CASSRLSTGRTDTQYF. In DNA form, the CDR3 reads TGCGCCAGCAGCCGCTTATCTACAGGGCGCACAGATACGCAGTATTTT. Complete variable domain (other parts from reference TRBV5-1 and TRBJ2-3): KAGVTQTPRYLIKTRGQQVTLSCSPISGHRSVSWYQQTPGQGLQFLFEYFSETQRNKGNFPGRFSGRQFSNSRSEMNVSTLELGDSALYLCASSRLSTGRTDTQYFGPGTRLTVL.

This clone has more than one count but fewer than ten. For the CDR3, the DNA is TGCAGCGCCCAAGAGGGAGATACGCAGTATTTT. It translates to CSAQEGDTQYF. The V gene is TRBV29-1, the J gene TRBJ2-3, with a possible D match to TRBD2 (5 bases). V gave up 7 bases and J gave up 5 bases, with 10 bases separating them. Germline values: CDR1 SQVTM, CDR2 ANQGSEA. This CDR3 has 11 residues.

The V gene is TRBV4-1, the J gene TRBJ2-1; possible D gene TRBD2, 6 bases. Germline V gene sequence: CDR1 MGHRA, CDR2 YSYEKL. The CDR3 consists of 14 residues. V was shortened by 4 bases and J by 5 bases, with 12 bases between the two germline ends. CDR3: CASSPGLRNNEQFF. The DNA of the CDR3 is TGCGCCAGCAGCCCCGGACTACGTAACAATGAGCAGTTCTTC.

The chain couples TRBV1 to TRBJ1-1. TRBV1 is described as a pseudogene. This CDR3 contains 11 residues. In DNA, the CDR3 is TGCACCAGCAGCCAATCCATAGAAGCTTTCTTT. This sequence encodes CTSSQSIEAFF.

This chain connects TRBV5-1 to TRBJ1-2; no definite D call. From germline, CDR1 is SGHRS and CDR2 YFSETQ. The CDR3 contains 14 residues. V lost 0 bases, J lost 4 bases, and 10 bases lay in between. The CDR3 DNA sequence: TGCGCCAGCAGCTTGGGGATACAGCCCTATGGCTACACCTTC. Its protein is CASSLGIQPYGYTF.

The chain is built from TRBV29-1 and TRBJ1-2; D is unresolved. This CDR3 has 12 residues. In germline, CDR1 is SQVTM, CDR2 ANQGSEA. Trimming stripped 3 bases from V and 3 bases from J, with 8 bases between. The CDR3 protein is CSVDKGDYGYTF. The CDR3 DNA reads TGCAGCGTTGATAAGGGCGACTATGGCTACACCTTC.

The gene calls are TRBV5-1 and TRBJ1-1; 8 nucleotides agree with TRBD1. CDR3 length equals 15 residues. V lost 4 bases to trimming and J lost 1 base; unmatched junction nucleotides: 6. Germline V lookup: CDR1 SGHRS, CDR2 YFSETQ. The CDR3 DNA follows: TGCGCCAGCAGCAAGGGACAGGTGGAGAACACTGAAGCTTTCTTT. Its translation is CASSKGQVENTEAFF.

This clone was observed a handful of times. The V call is TRBV6-5, the J call TRBJ2-2; D call uncertain. Germline V gene data show CDR1 as MNHEY and CDR2 as SVGAGI. Between the trimmed V and J ends, which lost 1 base and 6 bases, there was a span of 15 bases. The length of the CDR3 is 16 residues. The CDR3 protein is CASSYFHGSGAGELFF. CDR3 DNA sequence: TGTGCCAGCAGTTACTTCCATGGTTCAGGAGCCGGGGAGCTGTTTTTT.

This clone was seen a few times. V is TRBV29-1 and J is TRBJ2-3; TRBD1 is a possible D gene (5 bases). CDR3 size: 14 residues. From germline, CDR1 is SQVTM and CDR2 ANQGSEA. Trimming removed 7 bases at V and 0 bases at J, with 14 bases between. CDR3 protein: CSGTTATSTDTQYF. CDR3 in DNA: TGCAGCGGCACGACAGCGACTAGCACAGATACGCAGTATTTT.

J is TRBJ2-7 and V is TRBV28; weak D call: TRBD1 (7 bases). This CDR3 has 15 residues. CDR1 is MDHEN and CDR2 is SYDVKM in the germline V gene. Trimming stripped 10 bases from V and 0 bases from J, with 19 bases between. CDR3 bases: TGTGCCATCTCCTTTGGGCAGGGGGGCTCCTACGAGCAGTACTTC. This encodes CAISFGQGGSYEQYF.

J is TRBJ2-2 and V is TRBV7-2; maybe TRBD1 (6 bases). CDR1 is SGHTA, CDR2 FQGNSA, per germline. The V end lost 4 bases, the J end lost 0 bases, and 12 bases lay between the germline ends. The CDR3 extends over 16 amino acids. The CDR3 spells CASSSHRDTNTGELFF. In DNA, the CDR3 is TGTGCCAGCAGCTCTCACCGGGACACGAACACCGGGGAGCTGTTTTTT.

The chain is built from TRBV5-6 and TRBJ1-4; TRBD1 is a possible D gene (5 bases). This CDR3 contains 14 residues. The germline V gene encodes CDR1 SGHDT and CDR2 YYEEEE. Trimming removed 6 bases at V and 7 bases at J, with 16 bases between. CDR3 nucleotide sequence: TGTGCCAGCATGATTGGCGGGGGACGTGAAAAACTGTTTTTT. This translates into CASMIGGGREKLFF. The entire variable domain, with the rest obtained from reference TRBV5-6 and TRBJ1-4, is as follows: DAGVTQSPTHLIKTRGQQVTLRCSPKSGHDTVSWYQQALGQGPQFIFQYYEEEERQRGNFPDRFSGHQFPNYSSELNVNALLLGDSALYLCASMIGGGREKLFFGSGTQLSVL.

The rearrangement links TRBV29-1 to TRBJ1-3; D not certain. From germline, CDR1 is SQVTM and CDR2 ANQGSEA. The CDR3 contains 13 residues. Trimming took off 7 bases at V and 0 bases at J, with 10 bases between the two ends. The CDR3 protein is CSAWTGSGNTIYF. The CDR3 coding sequence is TGCAGCGCATGGACCGGCTCTGGAAACACCATATATTTT.

The chain employs TRBV7-2 and TRBJ1-1; no definite D call. The CDR3 loop spans 11 amino acids. The V gene's germline CDR1 is SGHTA and CDR2 FQGNSA. V gave up 5 bases and J gave up 11 bases, with 12 bases separating them. CDR3 in DNA: TGTGCCAGCAGCCAAACCTTAGGGGCTTTCTTT. Residues: CASSQTLGAFF.

The rearrangement uses TRBV7-2 and TRBJ2-1; maybe TRBD1 (6 bases). With 6 bases removed from V and 5 bases from J, the gap between germline ends came to 20 bases. CDR1 SGHTA and CDR2 FQGNSA come from the germline V gene. This CDR3 has 16 amino acids. The CDR3 loop reads CASSHTPRGHHNEQFF. In DNA form, the CDR3 reads TGTGCCAGCAGTCATACGCCTAGGGGACACCACAATGAGCAGTTCTTC.

The J gene is TRBJ2-5, the V gene TRBV12-5; 7 positions match TRBD2. CDR3 length equals 11 residues. V gave up 4 bases and J gave up 9 bases; unmatched junction bases: 2. Germline lookup yields CDR1 LGHNT and CDR2 FRNRAP. DNA for the CDR3: TGTGCTAGTGGTTACCGGGAGGCCCAGTACTTC. Translated: CASGYREAQYF.

V gene TRBV2 combines with J gene TRBJ2-4; D is tentatively TRBD1 or TRBD2 (5 bases each). The CDR3 consists of 11 residues. CDR1 is SNHLY, CDR2 FYNNEI, per germline. V lost 7 bases to trimming and J lost 8 bases, with 9 bases between them. The CDR3, as DNA: TGTGCCAGCAAGGGGACGGACATTCAGTACTTC. Translated: CASKGTDIQYF.

Only a few counts were recorded for this clone. This chain uses TRBV29-1 with TRBJ1-1; D may be TRBD1 (6 bases). Deletions cut 4 bases from V and 0 bases from J, with 12 bases between. This CDR3 has 14 residues. The germline gives CDR1 SQVTM, CDR2 ANQGSEA. CDR3 nucleotides: TGCAGCGTTGTCTTAAGGACAGTGAACACTGAAGCTTTCTTT. Translating it yields CSVVLRTVNTEAFF.

V and J are TRBV6-6 and TRBJ1-1; D call uncertain. Germline V lookup: CDR1 MNHNY, CDR2 SVGAGI (reference sequence). Trimming cost V 8 bases and J 5 bases, with 12 bases left between them. The CDR3 loop spans 12 amino acids. The CDR3 loop reads CASRALGTEAFF. As DNA, the CDR3 is TGTGCCAGCCGAGCCCTCGGGACTGAAGCTTTCTTT.